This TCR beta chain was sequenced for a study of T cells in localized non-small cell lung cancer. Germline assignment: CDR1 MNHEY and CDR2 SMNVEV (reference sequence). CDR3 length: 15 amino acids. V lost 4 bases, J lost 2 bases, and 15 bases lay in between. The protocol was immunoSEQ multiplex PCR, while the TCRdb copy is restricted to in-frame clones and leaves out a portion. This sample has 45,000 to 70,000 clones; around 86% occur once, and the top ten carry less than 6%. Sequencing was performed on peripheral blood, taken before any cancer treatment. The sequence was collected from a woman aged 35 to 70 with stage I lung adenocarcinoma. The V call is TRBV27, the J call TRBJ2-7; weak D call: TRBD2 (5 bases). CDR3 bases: TGTGCCAGCAGTTCCCTCATAGCGATCCCCTACGAGCAGTACTTC. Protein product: CASSSLIAIPYEQYF.